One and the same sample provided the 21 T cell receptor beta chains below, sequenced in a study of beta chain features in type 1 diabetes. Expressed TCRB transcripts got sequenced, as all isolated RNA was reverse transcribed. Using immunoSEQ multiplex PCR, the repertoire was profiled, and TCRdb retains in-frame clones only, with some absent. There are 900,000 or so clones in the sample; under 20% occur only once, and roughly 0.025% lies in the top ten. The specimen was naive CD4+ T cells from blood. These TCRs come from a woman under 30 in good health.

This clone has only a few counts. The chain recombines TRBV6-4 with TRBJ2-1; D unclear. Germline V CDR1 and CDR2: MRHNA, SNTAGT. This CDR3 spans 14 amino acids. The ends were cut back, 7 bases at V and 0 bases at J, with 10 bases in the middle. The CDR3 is CASTSFPSYNEQFF. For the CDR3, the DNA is TGTGCCAGCACCTCCTTCCCCTCCTACAATGAGCAGTTCTTC.

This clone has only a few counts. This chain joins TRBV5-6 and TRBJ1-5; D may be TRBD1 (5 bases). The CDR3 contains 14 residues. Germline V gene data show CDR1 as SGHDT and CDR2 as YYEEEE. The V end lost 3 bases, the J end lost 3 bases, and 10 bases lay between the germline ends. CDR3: CASSYGTANQPQHF. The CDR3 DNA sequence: TGTGCCAGCAGCTACGGGACGGCCAATCAGCCCCAGCATTTT.

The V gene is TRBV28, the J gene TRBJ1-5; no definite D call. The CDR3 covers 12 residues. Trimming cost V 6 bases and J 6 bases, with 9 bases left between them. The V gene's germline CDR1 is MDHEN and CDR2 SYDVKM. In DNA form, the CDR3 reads TGTGCCAGCAGCGCAGGCGCTCAGCCCCAGCATTTT. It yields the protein CASSAGAQPQHF.

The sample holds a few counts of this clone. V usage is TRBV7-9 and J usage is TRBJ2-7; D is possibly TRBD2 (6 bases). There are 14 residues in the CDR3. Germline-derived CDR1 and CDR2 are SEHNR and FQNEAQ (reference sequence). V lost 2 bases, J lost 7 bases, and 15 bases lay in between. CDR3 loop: CASSLSPGAREQYF. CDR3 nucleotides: TGTGCCAGCAGCTTATCCCCGGGAGCGCGTGAGCAGTACTTC.

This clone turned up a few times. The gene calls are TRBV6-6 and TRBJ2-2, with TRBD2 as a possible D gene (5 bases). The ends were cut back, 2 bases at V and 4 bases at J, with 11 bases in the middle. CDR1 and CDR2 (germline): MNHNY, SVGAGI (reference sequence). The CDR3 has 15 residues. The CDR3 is CASSYGFGVTGELFF. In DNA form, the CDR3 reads TGTGCCAGCAGTTACGGATTCGGGGTCACCGGGGAGCTGTTTTTT.

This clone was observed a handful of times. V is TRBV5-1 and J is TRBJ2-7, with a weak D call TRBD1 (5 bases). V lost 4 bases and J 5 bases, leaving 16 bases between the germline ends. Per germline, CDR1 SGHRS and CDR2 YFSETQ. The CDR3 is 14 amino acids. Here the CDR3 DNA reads TGCGCCAGCAGCAATATCGACCCCAGGGACGAGCAGTACTTC. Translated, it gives CASSNIDPRDEQYF.

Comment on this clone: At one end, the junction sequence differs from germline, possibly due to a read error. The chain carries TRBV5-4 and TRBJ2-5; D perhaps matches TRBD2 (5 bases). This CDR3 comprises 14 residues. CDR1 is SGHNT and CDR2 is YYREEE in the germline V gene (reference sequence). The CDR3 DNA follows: TGCGCCAGCAGCCAAGATACGGGACAAGAGACCCAGTACTTC. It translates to CASSQDTGQETQYF.

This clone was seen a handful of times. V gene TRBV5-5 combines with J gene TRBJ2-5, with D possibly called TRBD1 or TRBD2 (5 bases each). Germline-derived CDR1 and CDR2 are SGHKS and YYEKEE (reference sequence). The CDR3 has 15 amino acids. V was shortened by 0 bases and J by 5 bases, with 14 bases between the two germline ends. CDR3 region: CASSLGVGTGETQYF. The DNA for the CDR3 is TGTGCCAGCAGCTTGGGTGTAGGGACGGGGGAGACCCAGTACTTC.

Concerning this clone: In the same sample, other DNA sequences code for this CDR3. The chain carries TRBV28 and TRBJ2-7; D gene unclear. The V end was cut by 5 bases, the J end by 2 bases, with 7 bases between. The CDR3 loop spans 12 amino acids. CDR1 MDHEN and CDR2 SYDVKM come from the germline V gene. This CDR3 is CASSRSTYEQYF. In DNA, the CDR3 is TGTGCCAGCAGTCGGAGTACCTACGAGCAGTACTTC.

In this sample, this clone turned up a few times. DNA of the CDR3: TGTGCCAGCTCCCGGGACTACCTAACCTACGAGCAGTACTTC. Protein: CASSRDYLTYEQYF. This chain joins TRBV2 and TRBJ2-7; 7 bases align to TRBD2. The trim removed 8 bases at V and 2 bases at J, leaving 9 bases unmatched. The CDR3 is 14 amino acids. CDR1 is SNHLY, CDR2 FYNNEI, per germline.

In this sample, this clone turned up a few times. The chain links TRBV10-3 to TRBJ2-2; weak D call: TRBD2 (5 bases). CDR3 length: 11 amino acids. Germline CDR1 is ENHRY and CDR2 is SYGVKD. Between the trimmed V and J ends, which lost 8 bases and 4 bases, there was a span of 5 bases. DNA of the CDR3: TGTGCCATCGCGGGCACCGGGGAGCTGTTTTTT. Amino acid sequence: CAIAGTGELFF.

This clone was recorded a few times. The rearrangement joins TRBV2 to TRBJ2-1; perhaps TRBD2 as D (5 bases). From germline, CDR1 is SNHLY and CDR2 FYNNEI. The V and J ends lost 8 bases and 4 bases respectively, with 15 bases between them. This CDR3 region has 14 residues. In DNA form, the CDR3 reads TGTGCCAGCGCGTGGACTGCCGCATACAATGAGCAGTTCTTC. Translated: CASAWTAAYNEQFF.

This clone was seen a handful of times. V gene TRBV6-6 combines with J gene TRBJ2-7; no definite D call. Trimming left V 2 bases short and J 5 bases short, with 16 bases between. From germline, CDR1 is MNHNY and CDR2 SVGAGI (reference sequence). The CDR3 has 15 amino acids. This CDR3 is CASSYQNTRPDEQYF. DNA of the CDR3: TGTGCCAGCAGTTACCAGAATACCAGACCGGACGAGCAGTACTTC.

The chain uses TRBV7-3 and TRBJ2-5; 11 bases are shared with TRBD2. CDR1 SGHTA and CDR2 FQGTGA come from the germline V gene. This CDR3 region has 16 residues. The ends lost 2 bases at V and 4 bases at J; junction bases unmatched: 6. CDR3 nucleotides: TGTGCCAGCAGCTTAGCCCCCCTAGCGGGGGGAGAGACCCAGTACTTC. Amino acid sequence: CASSLAPLAGGETQYF.

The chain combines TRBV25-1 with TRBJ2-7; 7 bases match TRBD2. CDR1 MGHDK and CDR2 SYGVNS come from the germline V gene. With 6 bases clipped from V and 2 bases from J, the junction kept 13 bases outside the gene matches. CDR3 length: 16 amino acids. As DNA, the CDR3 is TGTGCCAGCAGACCAAACCCCGGGGCGGGGGCCTACGAGCAGTACTTC. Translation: CASRPNPGAGAYEQYF.

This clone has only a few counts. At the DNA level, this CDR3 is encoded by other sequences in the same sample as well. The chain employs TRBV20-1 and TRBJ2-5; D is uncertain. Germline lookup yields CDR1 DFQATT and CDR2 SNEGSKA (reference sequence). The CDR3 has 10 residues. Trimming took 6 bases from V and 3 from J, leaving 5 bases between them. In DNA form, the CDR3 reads TGCAGTGCAAGGGAAGAGACCCAGTACTTC. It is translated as CSAREETQYF.

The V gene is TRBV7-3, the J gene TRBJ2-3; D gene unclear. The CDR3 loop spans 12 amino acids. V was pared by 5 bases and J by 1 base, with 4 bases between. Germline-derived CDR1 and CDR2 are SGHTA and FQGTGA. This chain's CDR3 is CASSGGTDTQYF. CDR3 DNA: TGTGCCAGCAGCGGAGGCACAGATACGCAGTATTTT.

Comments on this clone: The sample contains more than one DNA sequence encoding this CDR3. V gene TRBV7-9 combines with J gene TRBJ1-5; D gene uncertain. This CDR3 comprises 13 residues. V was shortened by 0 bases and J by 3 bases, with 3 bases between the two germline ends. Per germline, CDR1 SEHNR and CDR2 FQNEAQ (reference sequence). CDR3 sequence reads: CASSLASNQPQHF. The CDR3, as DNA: TGTGCCAGCAGCTTAGCATCCAATCAGCCCCAGCATTTT.

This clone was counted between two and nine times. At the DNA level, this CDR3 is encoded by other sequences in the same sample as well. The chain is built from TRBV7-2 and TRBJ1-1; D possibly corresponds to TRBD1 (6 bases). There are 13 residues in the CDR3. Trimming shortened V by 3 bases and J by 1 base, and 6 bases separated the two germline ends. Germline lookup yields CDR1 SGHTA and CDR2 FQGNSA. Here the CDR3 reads CASSLGQNTEAFF. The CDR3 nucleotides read TGTGCCAGCAGCTTGGGACAGAACACTGAAGCTTTCTTT.

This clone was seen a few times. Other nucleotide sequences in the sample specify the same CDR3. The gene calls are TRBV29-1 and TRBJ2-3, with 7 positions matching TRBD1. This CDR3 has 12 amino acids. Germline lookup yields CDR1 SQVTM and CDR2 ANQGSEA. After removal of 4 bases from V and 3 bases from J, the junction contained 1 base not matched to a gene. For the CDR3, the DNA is TGCAGCGTTGGACAGGGAACAGATACGCAGTATTTT. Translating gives CSVGQGTDTQYF.

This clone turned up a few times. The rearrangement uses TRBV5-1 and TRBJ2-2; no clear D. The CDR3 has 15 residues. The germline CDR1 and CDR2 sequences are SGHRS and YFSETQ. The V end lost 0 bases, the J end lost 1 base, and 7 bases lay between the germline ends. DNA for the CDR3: TGCGCCAGCAGCTTGGAGGCTGTGAACACCGGGGAGCTGTTTTTT. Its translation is CASSLEAVNTGELFF.